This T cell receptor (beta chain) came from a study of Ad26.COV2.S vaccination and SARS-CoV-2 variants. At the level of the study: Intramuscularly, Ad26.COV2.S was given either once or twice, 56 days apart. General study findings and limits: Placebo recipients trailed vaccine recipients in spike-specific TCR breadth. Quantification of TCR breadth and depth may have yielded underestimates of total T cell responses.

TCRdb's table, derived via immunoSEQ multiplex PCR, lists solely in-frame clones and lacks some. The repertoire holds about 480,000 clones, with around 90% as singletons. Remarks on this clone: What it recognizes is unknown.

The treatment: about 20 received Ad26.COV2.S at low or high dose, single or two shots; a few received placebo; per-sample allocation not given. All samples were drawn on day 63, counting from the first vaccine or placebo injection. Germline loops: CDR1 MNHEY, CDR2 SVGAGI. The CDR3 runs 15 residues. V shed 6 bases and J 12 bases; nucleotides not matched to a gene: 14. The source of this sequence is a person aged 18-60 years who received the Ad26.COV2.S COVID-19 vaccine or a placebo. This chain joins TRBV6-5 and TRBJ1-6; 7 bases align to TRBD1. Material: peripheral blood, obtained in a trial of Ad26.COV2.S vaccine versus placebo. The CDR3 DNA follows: TGTGCCAGCAGGAGACAGGGAGCGAAAGGCGGACCCCTCCACTTT. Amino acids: CASRRQGAKGGPLHF.